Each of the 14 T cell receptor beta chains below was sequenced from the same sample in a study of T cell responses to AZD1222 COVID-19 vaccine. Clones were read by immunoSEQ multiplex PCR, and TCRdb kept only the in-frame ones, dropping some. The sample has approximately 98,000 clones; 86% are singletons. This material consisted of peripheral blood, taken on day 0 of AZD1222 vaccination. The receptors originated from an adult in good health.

The CDR3 nucleotides read TGTGCCAGCAGTTACCCCCTAGGACAGGGCGAGCAGTACTTC. Translating gives CASSYPLGQGEQYF. The chain has TRBV6-5 and TRBJ2-7; the match to TRBD1 covers 8 bases. In germline, CDR1 is MNHEY, CDR2 SVGAGI. J was trimmed by 6 bases and V by 2 bases; bases with no gene match: 6. This CDR3 is built from 14 residues.

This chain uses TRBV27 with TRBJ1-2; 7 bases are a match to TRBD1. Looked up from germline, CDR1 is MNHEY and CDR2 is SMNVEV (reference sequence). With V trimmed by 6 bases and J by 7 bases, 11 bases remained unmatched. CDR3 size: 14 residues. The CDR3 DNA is TGTGCCAGCAGGGTGGCAGGGGGAAAAGGTGGCTACACCTTC. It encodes CASRVAGGKGGYTF.

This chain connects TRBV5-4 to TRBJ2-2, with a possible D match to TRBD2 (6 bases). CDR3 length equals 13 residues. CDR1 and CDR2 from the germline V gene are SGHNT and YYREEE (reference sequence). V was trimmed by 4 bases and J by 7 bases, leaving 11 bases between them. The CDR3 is CASSAGPLGELFF. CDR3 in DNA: TGTGCCAGCAGCGCGGGACCCCTCGGGGAGCTGTTTTTT. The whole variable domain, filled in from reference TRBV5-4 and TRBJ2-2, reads ETGVTQSPTHLIKTRGQQVTLRCSSQSGHNTVSWYQQALGQGPQFIFQYYREEENGRGNFPPRFSGLQFPNYSSELNVNALELDDSALYLCASSAGPLGELFFGEGSRLTVL.

The CDR3 region has the DNA TGTGCCAGCAGCGGTCTCGGTGCGGTCAATGAGCAGTTCTTC. It is translated as CASSGLGAVNEQFF. The chain joins TRBV3-1 (or the pseudogene TRBV3-2) to TRBJ2-1, with no clear D. V lost 5 bases, J lost 6 bases, and 14 bases lay in between. Germline V gene sequence: CDR1 LGHDT, CDR2 YNNKEL (reference sequence). This CDR3 comprises 14 residues.

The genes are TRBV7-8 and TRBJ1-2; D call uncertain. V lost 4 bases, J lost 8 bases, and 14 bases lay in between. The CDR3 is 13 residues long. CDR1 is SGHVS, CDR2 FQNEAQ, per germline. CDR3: CASSSGGAYGYTF. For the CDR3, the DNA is TGTGCCAGCAGCTCAGGAGGTGCTTACGGCTACACCTTC.

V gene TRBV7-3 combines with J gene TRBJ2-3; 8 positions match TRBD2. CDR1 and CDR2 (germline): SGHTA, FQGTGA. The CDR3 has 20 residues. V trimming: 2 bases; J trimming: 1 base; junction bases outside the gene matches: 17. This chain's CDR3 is CASSLGDVLAVIGGTDTQYF. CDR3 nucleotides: TGTGCCAGCAGCTTAGGTGACGTACTAGCGGTCATTGGAGGCACAGATACGCAGTATTTT.

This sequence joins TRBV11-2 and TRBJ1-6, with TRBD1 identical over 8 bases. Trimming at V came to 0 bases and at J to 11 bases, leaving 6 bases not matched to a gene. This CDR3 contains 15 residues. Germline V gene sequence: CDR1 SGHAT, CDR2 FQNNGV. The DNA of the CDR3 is TGTGCCAGCAGCTTAGAGCGACAGGGGAGCGCACCCCTCCACTTT. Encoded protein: CASSLERQGSAPLHF.

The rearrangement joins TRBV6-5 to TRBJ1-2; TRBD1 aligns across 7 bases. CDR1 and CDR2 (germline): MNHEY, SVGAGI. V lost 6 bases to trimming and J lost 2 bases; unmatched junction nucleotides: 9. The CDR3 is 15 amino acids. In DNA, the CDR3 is TGTGCCAGCAGGTCGGGGACAGAGGGCAACTATGGCTACACCTTC. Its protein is CASRSGTEGNYGYTF.

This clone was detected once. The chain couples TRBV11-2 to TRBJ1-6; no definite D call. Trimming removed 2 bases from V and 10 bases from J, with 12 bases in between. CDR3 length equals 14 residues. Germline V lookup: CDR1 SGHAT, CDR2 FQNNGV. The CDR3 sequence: CASSLPGLRSPLHF. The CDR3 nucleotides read TGTGCCAGCAGCTTACCCGGGCTCCGGTCACCCCTCCACTTT.

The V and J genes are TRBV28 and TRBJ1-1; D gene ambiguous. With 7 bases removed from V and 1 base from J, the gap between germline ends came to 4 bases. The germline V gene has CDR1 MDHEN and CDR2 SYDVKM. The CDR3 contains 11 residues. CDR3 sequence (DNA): TGTGCCAGCAAACAGAACACTGAAGCTTTCTTT. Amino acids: CASKQNTEAFF.

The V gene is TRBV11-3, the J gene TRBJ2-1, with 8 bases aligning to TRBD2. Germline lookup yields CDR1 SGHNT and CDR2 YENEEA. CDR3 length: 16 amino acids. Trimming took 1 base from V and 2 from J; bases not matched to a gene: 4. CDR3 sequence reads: CASSLGGTSPYNEQFF. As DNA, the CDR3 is TGTGCCAGCAGCTTAGGTGGGACTAGTCCCTACAATGAGCAGTTCTTC.

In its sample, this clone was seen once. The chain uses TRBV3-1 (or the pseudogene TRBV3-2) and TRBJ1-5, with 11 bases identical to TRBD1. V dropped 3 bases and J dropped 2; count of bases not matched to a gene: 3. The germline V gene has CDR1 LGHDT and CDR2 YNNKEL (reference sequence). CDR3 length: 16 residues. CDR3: CASSQGTGGGNQPQHF. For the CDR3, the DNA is TGTGCCAGCAGCCAGGGGACAGGGGGTGGCAATCAGCCCCAGCATTTT.

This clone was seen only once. CDR3 nucleotides: TGCAGCGTAGGCGGACAGGGGATAGGGGAAAAACTGTTTTTT. Its translation: CSVGGQGIGEKLFF. The chain couples TRBV29-1 to TRBJ1-4; TRBD1 aligns across 9 bases. From germline, CDR1 is SQVTM and CDR2 ANQGSEA. V lost 6 bases, J lost 8 bases, and 10 bases stayed unmatched. CDR3 length: 14 residues. The entire variable domain, with the rest obtained from reference TRBV29-1 and TRBJ1-4, is as follows: SAVISQKPSRDICQRGTSLTIQCQVDSQVTMMFWYRQQPGQSLTLIATANQGSEATYESGFVIDKFPISRPNLTFSTLTVSNMSPEDSSIYLCSVGGQGIGEKLFFGSGTQLSVL.

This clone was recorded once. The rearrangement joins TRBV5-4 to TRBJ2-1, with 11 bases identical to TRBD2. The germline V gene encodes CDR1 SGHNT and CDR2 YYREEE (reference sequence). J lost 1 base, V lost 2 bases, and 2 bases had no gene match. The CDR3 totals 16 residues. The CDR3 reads CASSFSGGGSYNEQFF. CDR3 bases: TGTGCCAGCAGCTTTAGCGGGGGGGGTTCCTACAATGAGCAGTTCTTC. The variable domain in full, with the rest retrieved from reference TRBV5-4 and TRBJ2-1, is ETGVTQSPTHLIKTRGQQVTLRCSSQSGHNTVSWYQQALGQGPQFIFQYYREEENGRGNFPPRFSGLQFPNYSSELNVNALELDDSALYLCASSFSGGGSYNEQFFGPGTRLTVL.